The clone carrying this T cell receptor (beta chain) was recorded many times. Its target is unknown. These data originate in a study of T cell repertoires in cytomegalovirus infection. For the study at large: Shared public TCR beta signatures pointed to both CMV infection and a matching HLA type.

Trimming at V came to 4 bases and at J to 7 bases, leaving 8 bases not matched to a gene. CDR3 size: 16 residues. The V gene's germline CDR1 is SGHVS and CDR2 FQNEAQ. Findings of the study overall: Within the response measured ex vivo, HLA-C-restricted CMV-specific TCR beta clonotypes were dominant.

TCRdb re-analysed the reads in MiXCR, keeping a single row per CDR3 protein. The sample lists 650,000 to 900,000 distinct CDR3 sequences; about 31% were seen once. The origin of this receptor is a human donor in good health (CMV status not recorded). Some clones in this sample may be carry-over from other donors' samples. The chain links TRBV7-8 to TRBJ2-1; TRBD2 matches at 12 bases. Sequences were derived from cultured CD8+ T cells from PBMCs, sampled from culture after CMV antigen stimulation. CDR3 protein: CASSSLAGGPGNEQFF. In DNA form, the CDR3 reads TGTGCCAGCAGCTCCCTAGCGGGGGGGCCTGGGAATGAGCAGTTCTTC.